This T cell receptor beta chain was found in a study of T cell responses to AZD1222 COVID-19 vaccine. Trimming took off 1 base at V and 5 bases at J, with 8 bases between the two ends. This CDR3 has 13 residues. CDR1 and CDR2 (germline): SGHDN, FVKESK. This table comes from immunoSEQ multiplex PCR, and its TCRdb copy is limited to in-frame clones, with some not included. The sample consists of 100,000 to 140,000 clones, approximately 90% of them appearing once. V and J are TRBV14 and TRBJ1-1; D not certain. The sample here was peripheral blood, taken on day 0 of AZD1222 vaccination. This receptor was obtained from an adult in good health. The CDR3 reads CASSQGRMTEAFF. The CDR3 nucleotides read TGTGCCAGCAGCCAAGGGAGGATGACTGAAGCTTTCTTT.